Shown below are 7 T cell receptor beta chains from a single sample sequenced in a study of response to subunit inactivated influenza vaccine. Via MiXCR, TCRdb re-called the RT-PCR reads, giving one row per CDR3 protein. The sample lists about 530,000 distinct CDR3 sequences; roughly 13% were seen once. Sample: PBMCs from blood, taken 40 to 50 days after vaccination. The receptors come from a man in his fifties or sixties who received an inactivated influenza vaccine.

V and J are TRBV3-1 and TRBJ1-1, with 11 bases fitting TRBD1. Germline CDR1 reads LGHDT; CDR2 reads YNNKEL (reference sequence). Trimming at V came to 1 base and at J to 3 bases, leaving 1 base not matched to a gene. The CDR3 is made up of 15 amino acids. The CDR3 DNA sequence: TGTGCCAGCAGCCAAGGGGGACAGGGGGACACTGAAGCTTTCTTT. This translates into CASSQGGQGDTEAFF.

The CDR3 region is CASSLPVGGDPSGANVLTF. The CDR3 nucleotides are TGTGCCAGCAGCCTCCCGGTGGGGGGCGACCCCTCTGGGGCCAACGTCCTGACTTTC. The rearrangement joins TRBV11-1 to TRBJ2-6; D may match TRBD1 or TRBD2 (6 bases each). The CDR3 consists of 19 residues. Looked up from germline, CDR1 is SGHAT and CDR2 is FQDESV (reference sequence). V was shortened by 5 bases and J by 0 bases, with 20 bases between the two germline ends.

The DNA for the CDR3 is TGCGCCAGCAGCCAACCTGGGTGGGGACAGGGCTCCCTAAATGAGCAGTTCTTC. The encoded protein is CASSQPGWGQGSLNEQFF. This chain joins TRBV4-1 and TRBJ2-1, with 9 bases identical to TRBD1. The CDR3 consists of 18 residues. V trimming: 2 bases; J trimming: 7 bases; junction bases outside the gene matches: 15. Germline V lookup: CDR1 MGHRA, CDR2 YSYEKL.

This clonotype was recorded at least ten times. V gene TRBV3-1 combines with J gene TRBJ1-2; no definite D call. Germline V gene data show CDR1 as LGHDT and CDR2 as YNNKEL (reference sequence). The CDR3 extends over 13 amino acids. V shed 1 base and J shed 4 bases, with 7 bases lying between them. The CDR3 region is CASSQGGSYGYTF. Here the CDR3 DNA reads TGTGCCAGCAGCCAAGGAGGGTCCTATGGCTACACCTTC.

V and J are TRBV12-3 or TRBV12-4 and TRBJ1-1; D ambiguous. Deletions cut 2 bases from V and 1 base from J, with 8 bases between. The CDR3 is 14 residues long. The CDR3 bases are TGTGCCAGCAGTTTACGGACTCCGAACACTGAAGCTTTCTTT. Amino acid sequence: CASSLRTPNTEAFF.

This clonotype was found many times. The rearrangement links TRBV6-6 to TRBJ2-7, with D hard to call. Deletions cut 2 bases from V and 3 bases from J, with 8 bases between. Germline assignment: CDR1 MNHNY and CDR2 SVGAGI (reference sequence). The CDR3 has 13 amino acids. CDR3 coding DNA: TGTGCCAGCAGTTACGGGCTAAACTACGAGCAGTACTTC. Translation: CASSYGLNYEQYF.

This clonotype was counted only a few times. The chain has TRBV14 and TRBJ2-3, with a tentative D call TRBD1 (6 bases). There are 16 residues in the CDR3. Between the trimmed V and J ends, which lost 2 bases and 2 bases, there was a span of 14 bases. Germline V CDR1 and CDR2: SGHDN, FVKESK. CDR3 sequence reads: CASSQYGTPHTDTQYF. CDR3 bases: TGTGCCAGCAGCCAATACGGGACACCCCACACAGATACGCAGTATTTT.